Shown below are 15 T cell receptor beta chains from a single sample sequenced in a study of blood T cell repertoires in COVID-19. Sequenced by immunoSEQ multiplex PCR; TCRdb stores in-frame clones only, minus some. The sample shows 90,000 to 130,000 clones, 86% of them seen only once. The sequencing sample was made of peripheral blood. The receptor source for this set is a man aged 40-50 years with acute or convalescent COVID-19.

The rearrangement links TRBV19 to TRBJ1-1; no reliable D call. The CDR3 spans 16 residues. Looked up from germline, CDR1 is LNHDA and CDR2 is SQIVND (reference sequence). With 5 bases removed from V and 1 base from J, the gap between germline ends came to 17 bases. The CDR3 DNA reads TGTGCCAGTAGTCTCAGAAAACCAAGCGGGAACACTGAAGCTTTCTTT. Its protein product is CASSLRKPSGNTEAFF.

V is TRBV19 and J is TRBJ1-1; weak D call: TRBD1 (6 bases). From germline, CDR1 is LNHDA and CDR2 SQIVND (reference sequence). Between the trimmed V and J ends, which lost 9 bases and 6 bases, there was a span of 14 bases. The CDR3 has 12 amino acids. CDR3 region: CASGDRYPEAFF. The CDR3 DNA follows: TGTGCCAGCGGAGACAGGTACCCTGAAGCTTTCTTT.

This clone has a single count. The V and J genes are TRBV19 and TRBJ1-5; D not certain. V gave up 7 bases and J gave up 6 bases, with 13 bases separating them. CDR1 is LNHDA, CDR2 SQIVND, per germline (reference sequence). The CDR3 runs 13 residues. For the CDR3, the DNA is TGTGCCAGTACTGGTCAGGCCGGTCAGCCCCAGCATTTT. Translated, it gives CASTGQAGQPQHF.

The J gene is TRBJ1-3, the V gene TRBV4-1; 8 bases map to TRBD1. With 0 bases clipped from V and 7 bases from J, the junction kept 11 bases outside the gene matches. From germline, CDR1 is MGHRA and CDR2 YSYEKL. The CDR3 extends over 17 amino acids. The CDR3: CASSQDPTGVRVNTIYF. The CDR3 bases are TGCGCCAGCAGCCAAGACCCGACAGGGGTACGGGTTAACACCATATATTTT.

This clone was recorded once. The V and J genes are TRBV27 and TRBJ1-1; D possibly corresponds to TRBD1 (6 bases). There are 16 residues in the CDR3. The germline V and J ends were trimmed by 4 bases and 0 bases, with 15 bases remaining between them. Germline V gene sequence: CDR1 MNHEY, CDR2 SMNVEV (reference sequence). The CDR3 loop reads CASSSLGQTMNTEAFF. The CDR3, as DNA: TGTGCCAGCAGTTCCCTAGGACAGACCATGAACACTGAAGCTTTCTTT.

This rearrangement joins TRBV6-1 to TRBJ2-7; 8 bases fit TRBD1. CDR1 is MNHNS and CDR2 is SASEGT in the germline V gene. This CDR3 is 15 amino acids long. V shed 1 base and J 7 bases; nucleotides not matched to a gene: 9. This CDR3 reads CASSEVAGGLWEQYF. CDR3 DNA: TGTGCCAGCAGTGAAGTGGCAGGGGGCTTGTGGGAGCAGTACTTC.

This chain uses TRBV4-2 with TRBJ1-2, with TRBD1 identical over 9 bases. The CDR3 sequence is 17 residues long. J was trimmed by 1 base and V by 4 bases; bases with no gene match: 10. Germline CDR1 is LGHNA and CDR2 is YNFKEQ. The CDR3 sequence: CASSLGRGTGFNYGYTF. CDR3 bases: TGTGCCAGCAGCCTTGGGCGTGGGACAGGGTTTAACTATGGCTACACCTTC.

The rearrangement links TRBV19 to TRBJ1-5; TRBD1 matches at 7 bases. CDR3 length: 14 residues. Germline V gene lookup returns CDR1 LNHDA and CDR2 SQIVND (reference sequence). V lost 4 bases, J lost 6 bases, and 6 bases stayed unmatched. In DNA form, the CDR3 reads TGTGCCAGTAGTAATAGACAGGGCTTTCAGCCCCAGCATTTT. This gives the protein CASSNRQGFQPQHF.

This chain connects TRBV3-1 (or the pseudogene TRBV3-2) to TRBJ2-1, with D possibly matching TRBD1 (6 bases). Per the germline V gene, CDR1 is LGHDT and CDR2 is YNNKEL (reference sequence). Trimming cost V 2 bases and J 8 bases, with 13 bases left between them. The CDR3 is made up of 14 amino acids. CDR3 DNA: TGTGCCAGCAGCCAAACGACAGGCCCCCATGAGCAGTTCTTC. It encodes CASSQTTGPHEQFF.

This CDR3 is CASSDGTGGGWGTDTQYF. The DNA for the CDR3 is TGTGCCAGCAGTGATGGAACAGGGGGCGGTTGGGGCACAGATACGCAGTATTTT. This chain connects TRBV2 to TRBJ2-3; TRBD1 matches at 9 bases. The CDR3 is 18 residues long. Germline CDR1 is SNHLY and CDR2 is FYNNEI. V was clipped by 3 bases and J by 1 base; unmatched bases: 11.

The rearrangement joins TRBV12-3 or TRBV12-4 to TRBJ1-1; the D is unclear. The V gene lost 5 bases and the J gene lost 2 bases, with 9 bases spanning the gap. This CDR3 spans 13 amino acids. CDR3 sequence (DNA): TGTGCCAGCAGTCAGGCGGGTAACACTGAAGCTTTCTTT. Amino acid sequence: CASSQAGNTEAFF.

This clone was seen more than once but under ten times. This chain joins TRBV2 and TRBJ1-4, with TRBD1 matching over 7 bases. Looked up from germline, CDR1 is SNHLY and CDR2 is FYNNEI. J lost 8 bases, V lost 7 bases, and 7 bases had no gene match. CDR3 length: 13 residues. The CDR3: CASTRQGEEKLFF. DNA of the CDR3: TGTGCCAGCACGAGACAGGGAGAAGAAAAACTGTTTTTT. The whole variable domain, filled in from reference TRBV2 and TRBJ1-4, reads EPEVTQTPSHQVTQMGQEVILRCVPISNHLYFYWYRQILGQKVEFLVSFYNNEISEKSEIFDDQFSVERPDGSNFTLKIRSTKLEDSAMYFCASTRQGEEKLFFGSGTQLSVL.

The rearrangement uses TRBV27 and TRBJ1-5; no definite D call. Germline V CDR1 and CDR2: MNHEY, SMNVEV (reference sequence). The V end was cut by 4 bases, the J end by 0 bases, with 10 bases between. The CDR3 spans 15 residues. The CDR3 spells CASSSQEYSNQPQHF. DNA of the CDR3: TGTGCCAGCAGTTCCCAGGAATATAGCAATCAGCCCCAGCATTTT.

This chain's CDR3 is CASSPSLALGADTQYF. The DNA for the CDR3 is TGTGCCAGCAGCCCTTCGCTAGCGCTCGGCGCAGATACGCAGTATTTT. The V and J genes are TRBV14 and TRBJ2-3, with D perhaps matching TRBD2 (6 bases). V lost 4 bases, J lost 4 bases, and 18 bases lay in between. CDR1 and CDR2 (germline): SGHDN, FVKESK. The CDR3 is 16 amino acids.

The chain combines TRBV5-4 with TRBJ2-1; 16 positions match TRBD2. CDR1 and CDR2 (germline): SGHNT, YYREEE (reference sequence). The V gene end was trimmed by 5 bases and the J gene end by 7 bases; junction bases not matched to a gene: 12. The CDR3 length is 18 residues. CDR3 nucleotide sequence: TGTGCCAGCAGTGCGAAGGGACTAGCGGGAGGGCCTGTGAATGAGCAGTTCTTC. Its translation: CASSAKGLAGGPVNEQFF.